The 15 T cell receptor beta chains in this list originate from one sample, sequenced in a study of identical twins. TCRdb re-called the 5' RACE reads with MiXCR, one entry per CDR3 protein. The sample lists about 530,000 distinct CDR3 sequences; approximately 20% were seen once. These records were also assigned to another study, of yellow fever vaccine responses in identical twins.

Sequenced sample: CD4+ T cells sorted from blood. Every receptor here comes from a woman younger than 35 in good health.

The count of this clonotype is one. The genes are TRBV10-3 and TRBJ1-2, with TRBD1 matching over 11 bases. The CDR3 extends over 14 amino acids. CDR1 is ENHRY, CDR2 SYGVKD, per germline. The J segment lost 4 bases and the V segment lost 10 bases, leaving 8 bases of the junction unmatched. The CDR3 sequence is CATLGDRGTYGYTF. CDR3 bases: TGTGCCACCCTAGGGGACAGGGGGACCTATGGCTACACCTTC.

This clonotype was recorded a few times. The V call is TRBV3-1, the J call TRBJ2-5; 8 bases fit TRBD2. Germline V gene sequence: CDR1 LGHDT, CDR2 YNNKEL (reference sequence). Unmatched junction bases numbered 4, after V lost 2 bases and J lost 5 bases. This CDR3 has 14 amino acids. CDR3 DNA sequence: TGTGCCAGCAGCCAAAGCGGGAGCTGGGAGACCCAGTACTTC. Its translation: CASSQSGSWETQYF.

V gene TRBV20-1 combines with J gene TRBJ2-5; D is perhaps TRBD1 or TRBD2 (5 bases each). The germline gives CDR1 DFQATT, CDR2 SNEGSKA (reference sequence). The CDR3 sequence is 13 residues long. Trimming pared 3 bases from V and 4 bases from J, leaving 12 bases between. CDR3 sequence reads: CSARWSGRETQYF. The CDR3, as DNA: TGCAGTGCTAGGTGGTCGGGGCGAGAGACCCAGTACTTC.

This chain uses TRBV9 with TRBJ1-1; tentatively, D is TRBD1 (5 bases). Germline values: CDR1 SGDLS, CDR2 YYNGEE. The CDR3 is 12 residues long. Trimming left V 0 bases short and J 8 bases short, with 8 bases between. The CDR3 loop is CASSVVGGEAFF. Here the CDR3 DNA reads TGTGCCAGCAGCGTAGTTGGGGGAGAAGCTTTCTTT.

The sample holds a few counts of this clonotype. The chain carries TRBV7-2 and TRBJ2-1, with a possible D match to TRBD2 (5 bases). The V gene's germline CDR1 is SGHTA and CDR2 FQGNSA. Trimming took off 3 bases at V and 2 bases at J, with 11 bases between the two ends. The CDR3 loop spans 15 amino acids. The CDR3 DNA reads as TGTGCCAGCAGCTTCCGGGGAATCCCCTACAATGAGCAGTTCTTC. As protein: CASSFRGIPYNEQFF. Using reference TRBV7-2 and TRBJ2-1 for the parts outside the CDR3, the full variable domain is GAGVSQSPSNKVTEKGKDVELRCDPISGHTALYWYRQSLGQGLEFLIYFQGNSAPDKSGLPSDRFSAERTGGSVSTLTIQRTQQEDSAVYLCASSFRGIPYNEQFFGPGTRLTVL.

The V call is TRBV3-1, the J call TRBJ2-4; a weak D match, TRBD2 (6 bases). The CDR3 contains 16 residues. V lost 0 bases and J lost 4, with 13 bases in between. CDR1 LGHDT and CDR2 YNNKEL come from the germline V gene (reference sequence). CDR3 sequence: CASSQDPLLAKNIQYF. The CDR3 nucleotides are TGTGCCAGCAGCCAAGATCCCTTACTAGCAAAAAACATTCAGTACTTC.

The chain couples TRBV3-1 to TRBJ2-7; tentatively, D is TRBD1 (6 bases). Per the germline V gene, CDR1 is LGHDT and CDR2 is YNNKEL (reference sequence). V lost 4 bases and J 3 bases, leaving 19 bases between the germline ends. This CDR3 spans 16 amino acids. CDR3 coding DNA: TGTGCCAGCAGCCTATCCGATGGACAGTCAAACTACGAGCAGTACTTC. This encodes CASSLSDGQSNYEQYF.

The CDR3 loop is CASKVSEAGIKNIQYF. The DNA for the CDR3 is TGTGCCAGCAAGGTCAGCGAAGCGGGGATCAAAAACATTCAGTACTTC. V usage is TRBV2 and J usage is TRBJ2-4; 7 bases match TRBD2. This CDR3 is built from 16 residues. The V gene's germline CDR1 is SNHLY and CDR2 FYNNEI. The J segment lost 3 bases and the V segment lost 7 bases, leaving 12 bases of the junction unmatched.

This clonotype was found many times. The chain carries TRBV10-3 and TRBJ1-2; TRBD1 matches 10 bases. Germline V gene lookup returns CDR1 ENHRY and CDR2 SYGVKD. The CDR3 extends over 12 amino acids. J lost 6 bases, V lost 6 bases, and 1 base had no gene match. As DNA, the CDR3 is TGTGCCATCAGCGGGACAGGGGATGGCTACACCTTC. Its protein product is CAISGTGDGYTF.

The genes are TRBV5-1 and TRBJ2-7; possibly TRBD2 for D (5 bases). Trimming shortened V by 0 bases and J by 5 bases, and 15 bases separated the two germline ends. There are 15 residues in the CDR3. Per germline, CDR1 SGHRS and CDR2 YFSETQ. In DNA form, the CDR3 reads TGCGCCAGCAGCTTGGGAGGTGGGAGACACAACGAGCAGTACTTC. Protein sequence: CASSLGGGRHNEQYF.

V is TRBV10-3 and J is TRBJ2-7; 9 bases are a match to TRBD1. Trimming took 3 bases from V and 4 from J; bases not matched to a gene: 7. Germline V gives CDR1 ENHRY, CDR2 SYGVKD. The CDR3 has 15 residues. CDR3 region: CAISDRDREQYEQYV. In DNA, the CDR3 is TGTGCCATCAGTGACCGGGACAGGGAGCAATACGAGCAGTACGTC.

V usage is TRBV4-2 and J usage is TRBJ1-4; D call uncertain. This CDR3 comprises 15 residues. Germline lookup yields CDR1 LGHNA and CDR2 YNFKEQ. The V end was cut by 2 bases, the J end by 5 bases, with 12 bases between. The CDR3 sequence: CASSQSNRENEKLFF. The DNA of the CDR3 is TGTGCCAGCAGCCAATCTAATAGGGAGAATGAAAAACTGTTTTTT.

The genes are TRBV5-4 and TRBJ2-2; D may be TRBD2 (6 bases). This CDR3 is built from 19 residues. CDR1 SGHNT and CDR2 YYREEE come from the germline V gene (reference sequence). V lost 3 bases, J lost 2 bases, and 23 bases lay in between. The CDR3 protein is CASSYAGGDFSRNTGELFF. CDR3 in DNA: TGTGCCAGCAGCTATGCAGGCGGGGACTTTTCCCGCAACACCGGGGAGCTGTTTTTT. Together with reference TRBV5-4 and TRBJ2-2, the CDR3 gives the full variable domain: ETGVTQSPTHLIKTRGQQVTLRCSSQSGHNTVSWYQQALGQGPQFIFQYYREEENGRGNFPPRFSGLQFPNYSSELNVNALELDDSALYLCASSYAGGDFSRNTGELFFGEGSRLTVL.

This clonotype occurred a few times. This rearrangement joins TRBV28 to TRBJ2-1, with a tentative D call TRBD1 (6 bases). CDR1 and CDR2 from the germline V gene are MDHEN and SYDVKM. This CDR3 has 12 amino acids. Trimming took 8 bases from V and 10 from J, leaving 15 bases between them. The CDR3 loop reads CASRQGIGEQFF. Here the CDR3 DNA reads TGTGCCAGCCGCCAGGGGATTGGGGAGCAGTTCTTC.

The chain employs TRBV12-3 or TRBV12-4 and TRBJ2-4; a possible D gene is TRBD1 (6 bases). Trimming stripped 7 bases from V and 8 bases from J, with 21 bases between. This CDR3 has 15 residues. For the CDR3, the DNA is TGTGCCAGCATAATTGATCTGGGGGCGCGGGACATTCAGTACTTC. It specifies CASIIDLGARDIQYF.